Listed here are 20 T cell receptor beta chains from one sample, sequenced in a study of blood T cells in healthy people across ages. Sample-barcoded 5' priming and a J-beta primer mix drove a second PCR of roughly 6 to 12 cycles. One entry per CDR3 protein results from TCRdb running MiXCR on the 5' RACE reads. The table records 2 million or so distinct CDR3 sequences, about 50% of them present only once. The sequencing input was blood. The receptors derive from a woman aged 35 to 49 in good health.

The chain couples TRBV5-1 to TRBJ2-5; 8 bases agree with TRBD2. The germline gives CDR1 SGHRS, CDR2 YFSETQ. CDR3 length equals 18 residues. J gave up 3 bases and V 5 bases, and 18 bases lay outside the gene matches. CDR3: CASSQVAGFGVAEETQYF. CDR3 DNA: TGCGCCAGCAGTCAGGTAGCGGGATTTGGGGTTGCCGAAGAGACCCAGTACTTC.

In its sample, this clonotype was seen a few times. V and J are TRBV6-5 and TRBJ2-7, with a possible D match to TRBD2 (6 bases). V dropped 10 bases and J dropped 2 bases, with 12 bases sitting between them. This CDR3 region has 12 residues. Looked up from germline, CDR1 is MNHEY and CDR2 is SVGAGI. CDR3: CATATRTYEQYF. In DNA form, the CDR3 reads TGTGCCACCGCGACTAGGACCTACGAGCAGTACTTC.

This clonotype was seen just once. The chain carries TRBV24-1 and TRBJ2-2; 7 nucleotides align to TRBD1. Germline trimming cut 2 bases from V and 3 bases from J; bases unmatched to any gene: 2. The germline gives CDR1 KGHDR, CDR2 SFDVKD. The CDR3 runs 15 residues. CDR3 DNA sequence: TGTGCCACCAGTGATTCGACAGGGCACACCGGGGAGCTGTTTTTT. Amino acids: CATSDSTGHTGELFF.

A single count supports this clonotype. The chain recombines TRBV20-1 with TRBJ2-4; the match to TRBD1 covers 7 bases. Trimming at V came to 4 bases and at J to 1 base, leaving 7 bases not matched to a gene. The germline CDR1 and CDR2 sequences are DFQATT and SNEGSKA (reference sequence). The CDR3 length is 15 residues. The CDR3 DNA follows: TGCAGTGCTACTCTATCACAGGGGGCCAAAAACATTCAGTACTTC. Protein product: CSATLSQGAKNIQYF.

This clonotype appeared a few times. This rearrangement joins TRBV7-8 to TRBJ2-4; D uncertain. V shed 5 bases and J shed 0 bases, with 14 bases lying between them. The CDR3 is 16 amino acids. CDR1 is SGHVS and CDR2 is FQNEAQ in the germline V gene. In DNA form, the CDR3 reads TGTGCCAGCAGCAGCCTATTCCTTCTAGCCAAAAACATTCAGTACTTC. As protein: CASSSLFLLAKNIQYF.

This clonotype was counted between two and nine times. CDR3 DNA: TGTGCCATCAGTGATCCCCAGGGGGGAAACATTCAGTACTTC. Its translation: CAISDPQGGNIQYF. The J gene is TRBJ2-4, the V gene TRBV10-3; a weak D match, TRBD1 (7 bases). Germline CDR1 is ENHRY and CDR2 is SYGVKD. V was clipped by 3 bases and J by 6 bases, with 12 bases between them. This CDR3 contains 14 residues.

Note on this clonotype: Its ends do not fully match the called genes, so a read error is possible. The gene calls are TRBV4-1 and TRBJ2-4, with a possible D match to TRBD2 (6 bases). The CDR3 consists of 18 residues. The germline CDR1 and CDR2 sequences are MGHRA and YSYEKL. Here the CDR3 reads CASSQDLPAGLAKNIRYF. The CDR3 coding sequence is TGCGCCAGCAGCCAAGATTTGCCAGCGGGTCTAGCCAAAAACATTCGGTACTTC.

A few counts support this clonotype. The chain uses TRBV2 and TRBJ1-2, with 8 bases that match TRBD1. J lost 4 bases, V lost 10 bases, and 8 bases had no gene match. CDR3 length equals 13 residues. CDR1 is SNHLY, CDR2 FYNNEI, per germline. CDR3 residues: CATTGTGFYGYTF. DNA of the CDR3: TGTGCCACAACCGGGACAGGATTCTATGGCTACACCTTC.

V is TRBV6-2 or TRBV6-3 and J is TRBJ1-5; D possibly corresponds to TRBD1 (5 bases). CDR1 MNHEY and CDR2 SVGEGT come from the germline V gene. There are 19 residues in the CDR3. With 2 bases removed from V and 3 bases from J, the gap between germline ends came to 23 bases. CDR3 nucleotide sequence: TGTGCCAGCAGTTACCTGACAGAGACGGCTGGGGTAGACAATCAGCCCCAGCATTTT. It translates to CASSYLTETAGVDNQPQHF.

V and J are TRBV2 and TRBJ2-4, with 7 bases fitting TRBD1. The J call may be in error: the DNA end matches TRBJ2-7 better. CDR1 is SNHLY, CDR2 FYNNEI, per germline. CDR3 size: 15 residues. CDR3 in DNA: TGTGCCAGCAGCCAGGTGTCCGACAGGGCCTACGAGCAGTACTTC. It codes for CASSQVSDRAYEQYF.

The chain is built from TRBV5-1 and TRBJ2-1, with 8 bases that match TRBD1. The CDR3 is made up of 15 amino acids. J gave up 5 bases and V 2 bases, and 6 bases lay outside the gene matches. Germline V gene lookup returns CDR1 SGHRS and CDR2 YFSETQ. CDR3 DNA: TGCGCCAGCAGCTTTAGACAGGGGCTCAACAATGAGCAGTTCTTC. This sequence encodes CASSFRQGLNNEQFF.

This clonotype has only a few counts. The rearrangement joins TRBV7-9 to TRBJ2-7; D perhaps matches TRBD1 (6 bases). CDR1 SEHNR and CDR2 FQNEAQ come from the germline V gene (reference sequence). This CDR3 spans 15 amino acids. V lost 1 base and J 6 bases, leaving 16 bases between the germline ends. CDR3 sequence: CASSLGTGLRGEQYF. The DNA for the CDR3 is TGTGCCAGCAGCTTAGGTACAGGCCTCAGGGGCGAGCAGTACTTC.

The table lists this clonotype with many counts. The V and J genes are TRBV6-2 or TRBV6-3 and TRBJ1-6; the D is unclear. This CDR3 has 15 residues. The germline V gene has CDR1 MNHEY and CDR2 SVGEGT. V lost 2 bases, J lost 9 bases, and 14 bases lay in between. The CDR3: CASSYEGQDGSPLHF. CDR3 DNA sequence: TGTGCCAGCAGTTACGAGGGCCAGGACGGTTCACCCCTCCACTTT.

This clonotype was picked up one time. The CDR3 region has the DNA TGTGCCAGTCAGAGTGGGGCTAGCTATGGCTACACCTTC. Translating it yields CASQSGASYGYTF. The gene calls are TRBV7-9 and TRBJ1-2, with D maybe TRBD1 (5 bases). This CDR3 comprises 13 residues. Germline loops: CDR1 SEHNR, CDR2 FQNEAQ (reference sequence). V shed 9 bases and J shed 4 bases, with 15 bases lying between them.

CDR3 nucleotides: TGTGCCAGCAGTTCAGATCGGACAGGGAAGGTCAATGAGCAGTTCTTC. Translated, it gives CASSSDRTGKVNEQFF. This rearrangement joins TRBV6-2 or TRBV6-3 to TRBJ2-1; TRBD1 matches at 8 bases. The germline CDR1 and CDR2 sequences are MNHEY and SVGEGT. The CDR3 extends over 16 amino acids. After removal of 4 bases from V and 6 bases from J, the junction contained 11 bases not matched to a gene.

The chain links TRBV29-1 to TRBJ2-7; 12 bases are shared with TRBD1. With V trimmed by 8 bases and J by 4 bases, 12 bases remained unmatched. Germline assignment: CDR1 SQVTM and CDR2 ANQGSEA. The CDR3 spans 15 residues. The CDR3 sequence is CSPPAGTGGQYEQYF. The CDR3 nucleotides are TGCAGCCCACCAGCAGGGACAGGGGGCCAGTACGAGCAGTACTTC.

A word on this clonotype: This may come from a read error, since a much larger clone is one base off. This chain uses TRBV15 with TRBJ2-7, with 8 positions matching TRBD1. Germline-derived CDR1 and CDR2 are LNHNV and YYDKDF (reference sequence). V lost 1 base and J lost 2; bases outside the gene matches: 4. The length of the CDR3 is 15 residues. The CDR3 DNA sequence: TGTGCCACCAGCAGAGGTGTGACAGGGGCCTACGAGCAGTACTTC. This codes for CATSRGVTGAYEQYF.

This clonotype was seen repeatedly, ten times or more. The chain employs TRBV29-1 and TRBJ2-6; D unclear. Germline V gives CDR1 SQVTM, CDR2 ANQGSEA. The CDR3 runs to 14 residues. V gave up 1 base and J gave up 4 bases, with 8 bases separating them. The CDR3 is CSVEGGDGANVLTF. CDR3 nucleotide sequence: TGCAGCGTTGAAGGCGGAGACGGGGCCAACGTCCTGACTTTC.

This chain uses TRBV20-1 with TRBJ1-2; tentative D call: TRBD1 (5 bases). The length of the CDR3 is 12 residues. The germline V gene has CDR1 DFQATT and CDR2 SNEGSKA (reference sequence). The CDR3 DNA sequence: TGCAGCCCTAGAGGGACGATCTTTGGCTACACCTTC. Its translation is CSPRGTIFGYTF.

The chain uses TRBV6-5 and TRBJ2-1; maybe TRBD1 (5 bases). Trimming left V 2 bases short and J 8 bases short, with 10 bases between. CDR1 and CDR2 from the germline V gene are MNHEY and SVGAGI. This CDR3 has 13 residues. The DNA of the CDR3 is TGTGCCAGCAGTTACACCAGGGTTGATGAGCAGTTCTTC. Protein: CASSYTRVDEQFF.